This T cell receptor beta chain is from a study of PD-1 blockade in mismatch repair-deficient tumors. TCR sequencing covered three patients who responded to pembrolizumab. The CDR3 length is 15 residues. The ends were cut back, 3 bases at V and 4 bases at J, with 15 bases in the middle. Looked up from germline, CDR1 is SGHTA and CDR2 is FQGNSA. TCRdb's table, derived via immunoSEQ multiplex PCR, lists solely in-frame clones and lacks some. The sample records tens of thousands of clones, approximately 84% being singletons. Material: peripheral blood, obtained 12 weeks after starting pembrolizumab. The rearrangement joins TRBV7-2 to TRBJ1-2; no clear D. The TCR originated in an adult with mismatch repair-deficient cancer. CDR3 loop: CASSFFTNPLYGYTF. The CDR3 nucleotides are TGTGCCAGCAGCTTCTTCACAAACCCACTCTATGGCTACACCTTC.